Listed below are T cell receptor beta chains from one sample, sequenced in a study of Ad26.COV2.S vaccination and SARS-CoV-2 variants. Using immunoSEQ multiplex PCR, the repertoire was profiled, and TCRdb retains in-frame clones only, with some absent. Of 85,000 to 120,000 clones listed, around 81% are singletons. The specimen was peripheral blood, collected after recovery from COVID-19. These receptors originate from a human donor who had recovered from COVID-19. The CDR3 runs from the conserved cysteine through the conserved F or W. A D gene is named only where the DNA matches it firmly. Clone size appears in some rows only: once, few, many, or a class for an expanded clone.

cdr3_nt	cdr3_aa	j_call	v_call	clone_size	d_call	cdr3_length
TGTGCCAGTAAGGGACAGCTTCAAGAGACCCAGTACTTC	CASKGQLQETQYF	TRBJ2-5	TRBV2	once	TRBD1	13
TGTGCCAGCAGCGGTGCAAACCGGCGGACCTCCTACGAGCAGTACTTC	CASSGANRRTSYEQYF	TRBJ2-7	TRBV21-1	NA	NA	16
TGTGCCAGCAGTTTTCCCAGTTCCGGGGAGCTGTTTTTT	CASSFPSSGELFF	TRBJ2-2	TRBV12-3/TRBV12-4	NA	NA	13
TGTGCCAGCGGACAGGGAGACACTGAAGCTTTCTTT	CASGQGDTEAFF	TRBJ1-1	TRBV12-3/TRBV12-4	NA	TRBD1	12
TGTGCCAGCAGACAGGGACAGTCCTTATTACGCTACACCTTC	CASRQGQSLLRYTF	TRBJ1-2	TRBV28	NA	TRBD1	14
TGCGCCAGCAGCTCGGGACAGGGGGAGACCCAGTACTTC	CASSSGQGETQYF	TRBJ2-5	TRBV5-1	NA	TRBD1	13
TGTGCCAGCAGAGGGGACCCCAGGTATAGCAATCAGCCCCAGCATTTT	CASRGDPRYSNQPQHF	TRBJ1-5	TRBV28	once	NA	16
TGTGCCAGCAGTTACTCGGCACTGTCCTATGGCTACACCTTC	CASSYSALSYGYTF	TRBJ1-2	TRBV6-2/TRBV6-3	NA	NA	14
TGCGCCAGCAGCCACTCCGACAGTTACGAGCAGTACTTC	CASSHSDSYEQYF	TRBJ2-7	TRBV4-3	NA	NA	13
TGTGCCAGCAGCTTAGACGGAAGGCGCACCTCTGGAAACACCATATATTTT	CASSLDGRRTSGNTIYF	TRBJ1-3	TRBV11-2	NA	NA	17
TGCAGCGTTAGCCCAAAATCAACTAATGAAAAACTGTTTTTT	CSVSPKSTNEKLFF	TRBJ1-4	TRBV29-1	NA	NA	14
TGTGCCAGCAGCTTAGTTTTAGCGGGAAAAGATACGCAGTATTTT	CASSLVLAGKDTQYF	TRBJ2-3	TRBV7-9	NA	TRBD2	15
TGTGCCATCGGACGGCAGCCCCAGCATTTT	CAIGRQPQHF	TRBJ1-5	TRBV28	few	NA	10
TGTGCCAGCAGCCCAGGACTAGCGGGGGGAGAGACCCAGTACTTC	CASSPGLAGGETQYF	TRBJ2-5	TRBV11-3	once	TRBD2	15
TGTGCCAGCAGGGGGGGCGGCTCGGGCAATCAGCCCCAGCATTTT	CASRGGGSGNQPQHF	TRBJ1-5	TRBV6-5	NA	NA	15
TGTGCCAGTAGCCGGGGGTTTACGGGGGGCAATGAGCAGTTCTTC	CASSRGFTGGNEQFF	TRBJ2-1	TRBV19	once	TRBD2	15
TGTGCCAGCAGCTCTGCCCTTGGAGGTGAGCAGTTCTTC	CASSSALGGEQFF	TRBJ2-1	TRBV7-9	NA	NA	13
TGTGCCAGCAGCCCTACCCTAGGATTCGGCTACAATGAGCAGTTCTTC	CASSPTLGFGYNEQFF	TRBJ2-1	TRBV3-1/TRBV3-2	NA	NA	16
TGTGCCAGCAGCTATGGGAGGGGGAGGGCTCGGCAGTACTTC	CASSYGRGRARQYF	TRBJ2-4	TRBV11-2	NA	NA	14
TGTGCCAGCAGTTCCCAAAGTTCCTACAATGAGCAGTTCTTC	CASSSQSSYNEQFF	TRBJ2-1	TRBV6-1	NA	NA	14
TGTGCCAGCAGCTTAGAGGGTTCTAGCGGGGGGGAGTTGGATACGCAGTATTTT	CASSLEGSSGGELDTQYF	TRBJ2-3	TRBV7-6	NA	TRBD2	18
TGTGCCAGCTCACCACCGTCGGCACAGGCGTACACCGGGGAGCTGTTTTTT	CASSPPSAQAYTGELFF	TRBJ2-2	TRBV18	NA	NA	17